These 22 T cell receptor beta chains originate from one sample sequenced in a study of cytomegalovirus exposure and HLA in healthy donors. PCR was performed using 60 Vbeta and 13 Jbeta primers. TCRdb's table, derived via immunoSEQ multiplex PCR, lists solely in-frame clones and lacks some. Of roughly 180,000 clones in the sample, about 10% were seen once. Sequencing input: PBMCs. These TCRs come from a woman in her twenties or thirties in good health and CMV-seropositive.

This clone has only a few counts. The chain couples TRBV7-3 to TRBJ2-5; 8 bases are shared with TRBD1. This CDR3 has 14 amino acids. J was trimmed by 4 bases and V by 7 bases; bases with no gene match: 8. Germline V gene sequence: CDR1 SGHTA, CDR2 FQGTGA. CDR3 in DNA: TGTGCCAGCAAGTCGCAGGGGGCTTCAGAGACCCAGTACTTC. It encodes CASKSQGASETQYF.

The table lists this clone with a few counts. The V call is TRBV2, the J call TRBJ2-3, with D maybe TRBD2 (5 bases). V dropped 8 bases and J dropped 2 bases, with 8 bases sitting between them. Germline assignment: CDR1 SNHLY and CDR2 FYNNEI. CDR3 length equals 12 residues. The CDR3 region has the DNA TGTGCCAGCCGGGGAGACACAGATACGCAGTATTTT. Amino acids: CASRGDTDTQYF.

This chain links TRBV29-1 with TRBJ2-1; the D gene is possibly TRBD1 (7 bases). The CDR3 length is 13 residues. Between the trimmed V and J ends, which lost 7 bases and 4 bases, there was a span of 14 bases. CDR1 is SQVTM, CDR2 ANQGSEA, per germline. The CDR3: CSGRAGGYNEQFF. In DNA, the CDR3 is TGCAGCGGGAGGGCAGGGGGGTACAATGAGCAGTTCTTC.

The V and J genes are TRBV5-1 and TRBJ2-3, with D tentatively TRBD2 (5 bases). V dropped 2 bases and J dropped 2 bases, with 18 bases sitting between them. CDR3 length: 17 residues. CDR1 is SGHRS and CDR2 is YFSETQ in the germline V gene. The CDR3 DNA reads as TGCGCCAGCAGCTTCGAGCTGAGGGAAGTGATCACAGATACGCAGTATTTT. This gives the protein CASSFELREVITDTQYF.

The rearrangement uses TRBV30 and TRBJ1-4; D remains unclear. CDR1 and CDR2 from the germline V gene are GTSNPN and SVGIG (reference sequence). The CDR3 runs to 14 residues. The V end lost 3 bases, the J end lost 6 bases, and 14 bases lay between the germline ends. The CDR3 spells CAWRTDGGHEKLFF. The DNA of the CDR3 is TGTGCCTGGAGAACGGACGGAGGGCATGAAAAACTGTTTTTT.

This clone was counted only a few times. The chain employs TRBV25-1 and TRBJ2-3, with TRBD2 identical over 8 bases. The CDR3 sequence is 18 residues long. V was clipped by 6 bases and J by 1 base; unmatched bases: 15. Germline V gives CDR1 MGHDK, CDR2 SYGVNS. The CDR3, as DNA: TGTGCCAGCAGCCAAGGTCGGGCGGGAGGACAACGCACAGATACGCAGTATTTT. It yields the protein CASSQGRAGGQRTDTQYF.

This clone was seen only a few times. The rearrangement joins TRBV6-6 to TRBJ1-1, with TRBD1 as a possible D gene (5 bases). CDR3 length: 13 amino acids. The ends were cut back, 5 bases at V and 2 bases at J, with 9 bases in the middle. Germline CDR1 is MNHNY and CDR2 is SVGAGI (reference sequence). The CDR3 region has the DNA TGTGCCAGCAGTGCTGACAGAAACACTGAAGCTTTCTTT. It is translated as CASSADRNTEAFF.

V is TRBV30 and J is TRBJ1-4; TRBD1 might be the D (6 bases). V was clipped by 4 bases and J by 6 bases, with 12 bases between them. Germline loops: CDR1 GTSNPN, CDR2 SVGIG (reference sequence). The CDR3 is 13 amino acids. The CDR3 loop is CAWNRDIDEKLFF. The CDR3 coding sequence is TGTGCCTGGAACCGGGACATAGATGAAAAACTGTTTTTT.

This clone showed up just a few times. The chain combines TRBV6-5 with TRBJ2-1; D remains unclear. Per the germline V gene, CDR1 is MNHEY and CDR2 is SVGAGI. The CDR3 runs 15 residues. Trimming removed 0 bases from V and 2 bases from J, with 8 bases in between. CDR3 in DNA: TGTGCCAGCAGTTACTCTCAGCGAGCCTACAATGAGCAGTTCTTC. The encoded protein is CASSYSQRAYNEQFF.

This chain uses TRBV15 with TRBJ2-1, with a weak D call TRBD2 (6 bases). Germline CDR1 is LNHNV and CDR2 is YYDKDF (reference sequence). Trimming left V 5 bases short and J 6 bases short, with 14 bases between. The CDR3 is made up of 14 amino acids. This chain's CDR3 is CATSVRWGGNEQFF. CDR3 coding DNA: TGTGCCACCAGCGTGAGGTGGGGAGGCAATGAGCAGTTCTTC.

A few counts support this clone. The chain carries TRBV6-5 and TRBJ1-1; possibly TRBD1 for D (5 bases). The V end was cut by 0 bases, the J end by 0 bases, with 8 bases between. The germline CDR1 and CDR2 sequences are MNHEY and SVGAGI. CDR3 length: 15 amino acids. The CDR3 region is CASSYSGLMNTEAFF. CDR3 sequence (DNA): TGTGCCAGCAGTTACTCGGGGCTTATGAACACTGAAGCTTTCTTT.

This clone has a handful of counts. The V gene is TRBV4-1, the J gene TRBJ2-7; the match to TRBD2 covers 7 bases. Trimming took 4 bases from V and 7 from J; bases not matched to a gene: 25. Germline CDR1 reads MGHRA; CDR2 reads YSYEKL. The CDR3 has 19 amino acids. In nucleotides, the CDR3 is TGCGCCAGCAGCCCCCAGGCCCCTGAGGCAGCGGGGCCGTGGGGGGAGCAGTACTTC. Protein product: CASSPQAPEAAGPWGEQYF.

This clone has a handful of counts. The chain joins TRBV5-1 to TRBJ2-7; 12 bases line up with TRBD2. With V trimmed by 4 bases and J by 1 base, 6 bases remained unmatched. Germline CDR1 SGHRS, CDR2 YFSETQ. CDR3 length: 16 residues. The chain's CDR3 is CASSGGGLAGSYEQYF. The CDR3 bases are TGCGCCAGCAGCGGGGGAGGACTAGCGGGATCCTACGAGCAGTACTTC.

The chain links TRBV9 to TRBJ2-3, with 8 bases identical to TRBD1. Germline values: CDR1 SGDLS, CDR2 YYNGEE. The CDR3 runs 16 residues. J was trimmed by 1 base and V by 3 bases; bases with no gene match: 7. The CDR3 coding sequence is TGTGCCAGCAGCGCATCTCAGGGGGCCCGCACAGATACGCAGTATTTT. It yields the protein CASSASQGARTDTQYF.

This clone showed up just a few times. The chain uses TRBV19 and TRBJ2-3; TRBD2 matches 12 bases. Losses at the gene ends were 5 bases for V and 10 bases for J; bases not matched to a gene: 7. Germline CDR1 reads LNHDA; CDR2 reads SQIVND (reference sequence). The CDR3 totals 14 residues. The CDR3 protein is CASSSRTSGTAQYF. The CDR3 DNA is TGTGCCAGTAGTTCGCGGACTAGCGGGACCGCGCAGTATTTT.

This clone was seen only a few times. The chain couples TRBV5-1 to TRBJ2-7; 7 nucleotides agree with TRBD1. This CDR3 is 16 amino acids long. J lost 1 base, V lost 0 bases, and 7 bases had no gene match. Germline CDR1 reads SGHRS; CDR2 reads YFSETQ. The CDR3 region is CASSLEAGTESYEQYF. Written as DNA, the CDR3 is TGCGCCAGCAGCTTGGAGGCCGGGACAGAATCCTACGAGCAGTACTTC.

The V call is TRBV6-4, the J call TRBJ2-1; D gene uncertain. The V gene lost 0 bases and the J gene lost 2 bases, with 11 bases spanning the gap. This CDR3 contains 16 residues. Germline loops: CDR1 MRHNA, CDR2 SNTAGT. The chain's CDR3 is CASSDSGAPPYNEQFF. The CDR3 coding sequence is TGTGCCAGCAGTGACTCGGGCGCCCCCCCCTACAATGAGCAGTTCTTC.

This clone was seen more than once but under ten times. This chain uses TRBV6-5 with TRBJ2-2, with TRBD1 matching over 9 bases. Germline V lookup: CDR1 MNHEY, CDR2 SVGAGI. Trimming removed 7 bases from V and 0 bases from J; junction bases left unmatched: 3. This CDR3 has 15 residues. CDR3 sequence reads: CASIGQGPNTGELFF. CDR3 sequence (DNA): TGTGCCAGCATTGGACAGGGGCCGAACACCGGGGAGCTGTTTTTT.

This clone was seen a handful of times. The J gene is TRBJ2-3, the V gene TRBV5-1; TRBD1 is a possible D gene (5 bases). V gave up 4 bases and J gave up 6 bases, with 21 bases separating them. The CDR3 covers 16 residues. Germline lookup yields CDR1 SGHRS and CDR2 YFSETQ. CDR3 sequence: CASSPTVGVLGDTQYF. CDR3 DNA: TGCGCCAGCAGCCCCACAGTAGGGGTTTTGGGGGATACGCAGTATTTT.

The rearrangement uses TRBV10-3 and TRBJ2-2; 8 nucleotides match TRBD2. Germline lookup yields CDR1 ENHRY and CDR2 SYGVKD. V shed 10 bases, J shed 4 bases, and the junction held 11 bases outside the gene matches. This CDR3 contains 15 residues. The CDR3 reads CATQTVAGPTGELFF. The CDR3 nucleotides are TGTGCCACTCAGACCGTAGCGGGACCCACCGGGGAGCTGTTTTTT.

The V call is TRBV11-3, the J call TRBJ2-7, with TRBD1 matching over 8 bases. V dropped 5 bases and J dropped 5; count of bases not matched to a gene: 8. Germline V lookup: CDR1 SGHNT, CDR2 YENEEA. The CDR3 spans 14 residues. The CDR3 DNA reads TGTGCCAGCAGCCTTAGGACAGGGAGCAACGAGCAGTACTTC. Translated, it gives CASSLRTGSNEQYF.

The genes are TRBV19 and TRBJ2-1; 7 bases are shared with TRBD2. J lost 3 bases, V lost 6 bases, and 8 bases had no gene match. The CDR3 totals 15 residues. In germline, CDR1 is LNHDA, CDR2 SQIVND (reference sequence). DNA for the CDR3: TGTGCCAGTAGCCCATCCCGGGACTACTACAATGAGCAGTTCTTC. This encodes CASSPSRDYYNEQFF.